The clone carrying this T cell receptor (beta chain) was counted a few times. These data originate in a study of OX40 agonist ivuxolimab in advanced cancers. Study at large: It was permissible to have had prior anti-PD-1, anti-PD-L1 or anti-CTLA-4 therapy, and about 40% had some.

The data were produced by immunoSEQ multiplex PCR, yet TCRdb's version contains in-frame clones alone and is incomplete. The table records about 88,000 clones, about 85% of them present only once. Germline CDR1 is SGHRS and CDR2 is YFSETQ. Trimming removed 1 base from V and 1 base from J, with 5 bases in between. The CDR3 has 13 amino acids. Specimen: CD4+ or CD8+ T cells sorted from blood, collected in a trial of the OX40 agonist ivuxolimab. The clonotype comes from an adult with an advanced solid tumor such as melanoma, head and neck, liver or kidney cancer. The V and J genes are TRBV5-1 and TRBJ1-1; D not certain. The CDR3 nucleotides are TGCGCCAGCAGCTTGCTAAAGAACACTGAAGCTTTCTTT. Its protein product is CASSLLKNTEAFF.